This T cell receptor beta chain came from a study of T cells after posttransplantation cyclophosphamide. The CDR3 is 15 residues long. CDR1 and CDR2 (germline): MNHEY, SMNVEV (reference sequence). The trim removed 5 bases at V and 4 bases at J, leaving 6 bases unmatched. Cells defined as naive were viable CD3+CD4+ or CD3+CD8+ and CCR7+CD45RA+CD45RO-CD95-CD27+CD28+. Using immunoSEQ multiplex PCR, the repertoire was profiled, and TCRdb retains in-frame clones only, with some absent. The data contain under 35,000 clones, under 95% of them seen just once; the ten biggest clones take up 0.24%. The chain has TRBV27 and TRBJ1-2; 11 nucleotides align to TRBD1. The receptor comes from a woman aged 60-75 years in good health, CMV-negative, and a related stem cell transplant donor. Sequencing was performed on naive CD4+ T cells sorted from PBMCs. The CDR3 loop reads CASSNLGTGGYGYTF. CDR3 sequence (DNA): TGTGCCAGCAGTAACCTGGGGACAGGGGGCTATGGCTACACCTTC.